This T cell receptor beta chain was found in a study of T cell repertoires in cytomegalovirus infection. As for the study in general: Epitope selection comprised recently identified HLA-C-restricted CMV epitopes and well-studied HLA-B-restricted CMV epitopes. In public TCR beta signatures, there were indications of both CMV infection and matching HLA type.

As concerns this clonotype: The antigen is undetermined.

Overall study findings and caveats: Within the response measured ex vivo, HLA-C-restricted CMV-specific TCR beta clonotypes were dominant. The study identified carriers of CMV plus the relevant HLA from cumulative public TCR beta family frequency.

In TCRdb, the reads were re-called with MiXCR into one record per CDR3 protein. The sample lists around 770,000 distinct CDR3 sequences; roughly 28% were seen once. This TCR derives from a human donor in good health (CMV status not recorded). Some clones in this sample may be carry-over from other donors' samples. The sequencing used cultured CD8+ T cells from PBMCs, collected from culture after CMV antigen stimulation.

CDR3 loop: CATSDLRQYNEQFF. The CDR3, as DNA: TGTGCCACCAGTGACCTCCGACAGTACAATGAGCAGTTCTTC. The chain employs TRBV24-1 and TRBJ2-1, with D tentatively TRBD1 (5 bases). Germline V lookup: CDR1 KGHDR, CDR2 SFDVKD. The CDR3 runs 14 residues. The V end was cut by 4 bases, the J end by 4 bases, with 10 bases between.